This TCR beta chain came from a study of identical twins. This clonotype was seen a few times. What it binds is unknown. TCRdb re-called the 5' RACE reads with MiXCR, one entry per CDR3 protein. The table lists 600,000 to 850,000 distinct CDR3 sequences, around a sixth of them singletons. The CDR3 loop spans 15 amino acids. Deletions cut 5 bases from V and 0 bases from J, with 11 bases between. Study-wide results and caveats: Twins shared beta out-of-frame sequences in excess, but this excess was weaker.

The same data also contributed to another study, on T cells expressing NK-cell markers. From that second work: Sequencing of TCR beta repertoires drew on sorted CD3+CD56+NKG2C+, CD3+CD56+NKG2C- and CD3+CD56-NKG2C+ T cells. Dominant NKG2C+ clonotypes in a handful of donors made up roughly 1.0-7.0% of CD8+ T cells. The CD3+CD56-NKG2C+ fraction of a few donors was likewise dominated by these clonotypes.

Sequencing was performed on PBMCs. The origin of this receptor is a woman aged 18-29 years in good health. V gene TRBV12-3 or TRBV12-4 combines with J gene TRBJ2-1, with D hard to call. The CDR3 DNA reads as TGTGCCAGCAGTCCCCAGCAGAGCTCCTACAATGAGCAGTTCTTC. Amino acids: CASSPQQSSYNEQFF.